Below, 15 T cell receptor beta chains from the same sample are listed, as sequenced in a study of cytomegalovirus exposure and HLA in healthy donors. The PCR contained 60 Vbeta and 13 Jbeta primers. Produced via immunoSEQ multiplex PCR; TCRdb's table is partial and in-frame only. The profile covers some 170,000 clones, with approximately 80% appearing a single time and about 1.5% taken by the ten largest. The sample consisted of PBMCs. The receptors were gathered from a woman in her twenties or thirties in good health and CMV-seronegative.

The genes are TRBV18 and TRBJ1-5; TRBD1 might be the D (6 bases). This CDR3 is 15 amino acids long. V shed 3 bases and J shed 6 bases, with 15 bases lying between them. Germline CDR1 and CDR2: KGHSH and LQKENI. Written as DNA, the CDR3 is TGTGCCAGCTCACCCTCAGGGGATAGGGGTCAGCCCCAGCATTTT. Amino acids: CASSPSGDRGQPQHF.

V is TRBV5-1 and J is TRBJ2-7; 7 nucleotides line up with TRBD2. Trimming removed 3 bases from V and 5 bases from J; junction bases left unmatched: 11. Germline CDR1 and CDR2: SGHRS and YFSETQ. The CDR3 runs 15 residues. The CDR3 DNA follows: TGCGCCAGCAGCTCCATGACTAGCCCTGGCAACGAGCAGTACTTC. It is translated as CASSSMTSPGNEQYF.

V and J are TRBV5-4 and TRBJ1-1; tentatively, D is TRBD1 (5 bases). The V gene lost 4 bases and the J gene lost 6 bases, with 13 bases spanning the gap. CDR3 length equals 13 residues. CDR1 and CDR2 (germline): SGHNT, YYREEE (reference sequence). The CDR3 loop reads CASSRDSGSEAFF. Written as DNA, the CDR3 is TGTGCCAGCAGCCGCGATTCAGGGTCTGAAGCTTTCTTT.

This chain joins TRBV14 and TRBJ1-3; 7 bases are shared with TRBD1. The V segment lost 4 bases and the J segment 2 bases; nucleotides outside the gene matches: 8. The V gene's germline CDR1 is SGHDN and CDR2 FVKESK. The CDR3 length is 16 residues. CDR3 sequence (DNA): TGTGCCAGCAGCCCCGATCCAGGGACAGCTGGAAACACCATATATTTT. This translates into CASSPDPGTAGNTIYF.

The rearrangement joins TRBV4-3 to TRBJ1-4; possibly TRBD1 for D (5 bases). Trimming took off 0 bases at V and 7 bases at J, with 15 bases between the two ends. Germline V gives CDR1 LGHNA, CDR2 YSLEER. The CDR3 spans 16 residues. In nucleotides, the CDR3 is TGCGCCAGCAGCCAAGATCCCCCGGGAGGGGCTGAAAAACTGTTTTTT. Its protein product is CASSQDPPGGAEKLFF.

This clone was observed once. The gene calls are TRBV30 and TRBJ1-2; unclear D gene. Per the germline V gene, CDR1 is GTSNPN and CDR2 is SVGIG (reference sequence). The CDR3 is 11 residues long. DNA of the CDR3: TGTGCTGAGGTTGAACACTATGGCTACACCTTC. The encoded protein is CAEVEHYGYTF.

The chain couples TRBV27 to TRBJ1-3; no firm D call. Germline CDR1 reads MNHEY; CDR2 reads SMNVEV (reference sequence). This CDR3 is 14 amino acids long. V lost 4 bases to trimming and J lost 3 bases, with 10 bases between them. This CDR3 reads CASSSTPGGNTIYF. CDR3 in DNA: TGTGCCAGCAGTTCAACGCCGGGTGGAAACACCATATATTTT.

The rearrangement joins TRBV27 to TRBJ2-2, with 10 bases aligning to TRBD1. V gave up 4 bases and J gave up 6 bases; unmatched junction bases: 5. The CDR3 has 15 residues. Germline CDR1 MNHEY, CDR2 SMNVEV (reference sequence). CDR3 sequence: CASSSGTGEAGELFF. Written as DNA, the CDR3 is TGTGCCAGCAGTTCCGGGACAGGGGAAGCCGGGGAGCTGTTTTTT.

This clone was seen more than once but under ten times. CDR3 nucleotides: TGCAGCGTCCAACCCCTTTACACCTACGAGCAGTACTTC. It yields the protein CSVQPLYTYEQYF. The chain has TRBV29-1 and TRBJ2-7, with no clear D. Germline CDR1 reads SQVTM; CDR2 reads ANQGSEA. The CDR3 has 13 amino acids. Deletions cut 6 bases from V and 2 bases from J, with 14 bases between.

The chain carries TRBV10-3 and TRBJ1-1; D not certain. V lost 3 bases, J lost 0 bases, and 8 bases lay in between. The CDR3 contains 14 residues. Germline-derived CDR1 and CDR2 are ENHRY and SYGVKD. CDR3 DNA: TGTGCCATCAGTGATCTAACCCTGAACACTGAAGCTTTCTTT. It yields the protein CAISDLTLNTEAFF.

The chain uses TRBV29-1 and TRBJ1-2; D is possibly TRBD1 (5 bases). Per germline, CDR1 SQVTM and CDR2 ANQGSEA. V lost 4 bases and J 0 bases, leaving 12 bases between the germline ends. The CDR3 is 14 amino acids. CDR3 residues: CSVGSGLANYGYTF. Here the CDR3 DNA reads TGCAGCGTTGGTTCAGGGCTAGCTAACTATGGCTACACCTTC.

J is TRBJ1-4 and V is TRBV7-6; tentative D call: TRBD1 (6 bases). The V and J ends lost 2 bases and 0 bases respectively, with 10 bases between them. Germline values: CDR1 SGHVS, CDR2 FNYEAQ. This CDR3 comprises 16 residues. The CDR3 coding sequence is TGTGCCAGCAGCTTATACAGGGCCTCAACTAATGAAAAACTGTTTTTT. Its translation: CASSLYRASTNEKLFF.

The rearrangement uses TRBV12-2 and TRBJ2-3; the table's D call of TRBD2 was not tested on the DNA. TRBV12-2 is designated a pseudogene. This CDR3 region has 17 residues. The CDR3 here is CASRLDLRGGTTDTQYF. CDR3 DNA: TGTGCAAGTCGCTTAGATTTGCGGGGGGGGACCACAGATACGCAGTATTTT.

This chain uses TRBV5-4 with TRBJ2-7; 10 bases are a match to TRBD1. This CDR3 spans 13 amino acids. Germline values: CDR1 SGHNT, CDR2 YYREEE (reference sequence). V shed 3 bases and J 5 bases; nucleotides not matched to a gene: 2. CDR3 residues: CASSSGQGNEQYF. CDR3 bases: TGTGCCAGCAGCTCGGGACAGGGGAACGAGCAGTACTTC.

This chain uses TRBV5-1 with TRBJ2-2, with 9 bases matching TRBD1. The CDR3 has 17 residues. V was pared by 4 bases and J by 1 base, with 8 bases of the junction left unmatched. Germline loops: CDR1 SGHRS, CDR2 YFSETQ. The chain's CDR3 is CASSARDRDLNTGELFF. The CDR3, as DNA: TGCGCCAGCAGCGCCCGGGACAGGGACTTGAACACCGGGGAGCTGTTTTTT.